These T cell receptor beta chains were read from a single sample in a study of blood T cell repertoires in COVID-19. The assay was immunoSEQ multiplex PCR, and TCRdb's table has in-frame clones only and misses some. Among tens of thousands of clones listed, about 80% were seen once. The material sequenced was peripheral blood. All receptors derive from an older woman with acute or convalescent COVID-19. Both conserved end residues are part of each CDR3. D genes are given only for firm matches. Expanded clones are given a class, and other clones once, few, many or no size at all.

clone_size: -
v_call: TRBV19
j_call: TRBJ2-6
d_call: -
cdr3_aa: CASSVTPGNSGANVLTF
cdr3_nt: TGTGCCAGTAGTGTGACCCCAGGGAACTCTGGGGCCAACGTCCTGACTTTC

clone_size: -
v_call: TRBV3-1/TRBV3-2
j_call: TRBJ2-1
d_call: -
cdr3_aa: CASSQKGGDPRVYNEQFF
cdr3_nt: TGTGCCAGCAGCCAAAAAGGGGGTGACCCAAGGGTTTACAATGAGCAGTTCTTC

clone_size: -
v_call: TRBV19
j_call: TRBJ2-1
d_call: -
cdr3_aa: CASSREGAHNEQFF
cdr3_nt: TGTGCCAGTAGTCGGGAGGGGGCGCACAATGAGCAGTTCTTC

clone_size: -
v_call: TRBV6-1
j_call: TRBJ2-7
d_call: -
cdr3_aa: CASSETNVYEQYF
cdr3_nt: TGTGCCAGCAGTGAAACAAACGTCTACGAGCAGTACTTC

clone_size: -
v_call: TRBV5-4
j_call: TRBJ1-1
d_call: -
cdr3_aa: CASSLQDYAEAFF
cdr3_nt: TGTGCCAGCAGCTTACAGGACTACGCTGAAGCTTTCTTT

clone_size: -
v_call: TRBV14
j_call: TRBJ1-1
d_call: -
cdr3_aa: CASSPDPHSTRGAFF
cdr3_nt: TGTGCCAGCAGCCCGGACCCCCACAGTACGCGGGGAGCTTTCTTT

clone_size: -
v_call: TRBV5-6
j_call: TRBJ2-5
d_call: TRBD1
cdr3_aa: CASSFDRGGQETQYF
cdr3_nt: TGTGCCAGCAGCTTCGACAGGGGAGGACAGGAGACCCAGTACTTC

clone_size: -
v_call: TRBV7-6
j_call: TRBJ2-7
d_call: -
cdr3_aa: CASSPGETRTSQQYF
cdr3_nt: TGTGCCAGCAGCCCGGGAGAGACTAGAACGAGCCAGCAGTACTTC

clone_size: -
v_call: TRBV19
j_call: TRBJ1-5
d_call: -
cdr3_aa: CASSIQGALGNQPQHF
cdr3_nt: TGTGCCAGTAGTATACAAGGGGCCCTCGGGAATCAGCCCCAGCATTTT

clone_size: once
v_call: TRBV5-4
j_call: TRBJ2-5
d_call: TRBD2
cdr3_aa: CASSATSGTQTQYF
cdr3_nt: TGTGCCAGCAGCGCGACTAGCGGGACGCAGACCCAGTACTTC

clone_size: -
v_call: TRBV7-8
j_call: TRBJ2-7
d_call: TRBD1
cdr3_aa: CASSPNRGEQYF
cdr3_nt: TGTGCCAGCAGCCCAAACAGGGGCGAGCAGTACTTC

clone_size: few
v_call: TRBV19
j_call: TRBJ2-2
d_call: TRBD1
cdr3_aa: CASSIPQPGQGTTGELFF
cdr3_nt: TGTGCCAGTAGTATCCCCCAACCGGGACAGGGGACCACCGGGGAGCTGTTTTTT

clone_size: -
v_call: TRBV7-6
j_call: TRBJ2-5
d_call: -
cdr3_aa: CASSRLGQKETQYF
cdr3_nt: TGTGCCAGCAGCCGACTAGGTCAGAAAGAGACCCAGTACTTC

clone_size: few
v_call: TRBV11-2
j_call: TRBJ1-1
d_call: TRBD1
cdr3_aa: CASSLDSGGNTEAFF
cdr3_nt: TGTGCCAGCAGCTTAGATTCAGGGGGGAACACTGAAGCTTTCTTT

clone_size: -
v_call: TRBV3-1/TRBV3-2
j_call: TRBJ2-7
d_call: -
cdr3_aa: CASSPLLSSGYEQYF
cdr3_nt: TGTGCCAGCAGCCCTCTCCTTAGCTCTGGGTACGAGCAGTACTTC

clone_size: -
v_call: TRBV4-1
j_call: TRBJ1-4
d_call: -
cdr3_aa: CASSQASGPTASNEKLFF
cdr3_nt: TGCGCCAGCAGCCAAGCGAGCGGACCGACTGCTTCTAATGAAAAACTGTTTTTT

clone_size: -
v_call: TRBV15
j_call: TRBJ2-7
d_call: -
cdr3_aa: CATSSRVGVHEQYF
cdr3_nt: TGTGCCACCAGCAGCAGAGTAGGGGTCCACGAGCAGTACTTC

clone_size: -
v_call: TRBV3-1/TRBV3-2
j_call: TRBJ2-3
d_call: -
cdr3_aa: CASSLKGGPSPDTQYF
cdr3_nt: TGTGCCAGCAGCCTCAAGGGGGGGCCATCGCCAGATACGCAGTATTTT

clone_size: -
v_call: TRBV27
j_call: TRBJ2-1
d_call: -
cdr3_aa: CASSWTINNEQFF
cdr3_nt: TGTGCCAGCAGTTGGACTATCAACAATGAGCAGTTCTTC

clone_size: few
v_call: TRBV30
j_call: TRBJ1-6
d_call: TRBD1
cdr3_aa: CAWRPPRQGILSYNSPLHF
cdr3_nt: TGTGCCTGGAGACCCCCCCGACAGGGTATTCTCTCCTATAATTCACCCCTCCACTTT

clone_size: -
v_call: TRBV9
j_call: TRBJ1-4
d_call: -
cdr3_aa: CASSVDGGVNEKLFF
cdr3_nt: TGTGCCAGCAGCGTAGATGGGGGCGTGAATGAAAAACTGTTTTTT

clone_size: -
v_call: TRBV5-6
j_call: TRBJ2-1
d_call: TRBD2
cdr3_aa: CASQTTSGRAAYNEQFF
cdr3_nt: TGTGCCAGCCAAACCACTAGCGGGAGGGCCGCCTACAATGAGCAGTTCTTC

clone_size: -
v_call: TRBV29-1
j_call: TRBJ2-1
d_call: -
cdr3_aa: CSVEEGFLGLNEQFF
cdr3_nt: TGCAGCGTTGAAGAAGGGTTTTTAGGACTGAATGAGCAGTTCTTC

clone_size: few
v_call: TRBV4-1
j_call: TRBJ2-2
d_call: TRBD1
cdr3_aa: CASSQATGSPGELFF
cdr3_nt: TGCGCCAGCAGCCAAGCGACAGGGTCTCCCGGGGAGCTGTTTTTT

clone_size: -
v_call: TRBV6-5
j_call: TRBJ1-2
d_call: TRBD1
cdr3_aa: CASSPDRGSYGYTF
cdr3_nt: TGTGCCAGCAGTCCGGACAGGGGCAGCTATGGCTACACCTTC

clone_size: -
v_call: TRBV9
j_call: TRBJ2-2
d_call: TRBD2
cdr3_aa: CASSVGTSGRADTGELFF
cdr3_nt: TGTGCCAGCAGCGTCGGGACTAGCGGGAGGGCCGACACCGGGGAGCTGTTTTTT

clone_size: -
v_call: TRBV12-5
j_call: TRBJ1-1
d_call: -
cdr3_aa: CASGLGQGTEAFF
cdr3_nt: TGTGCTAGTGGTTTGGGACAAGGCACTGAAGCTTTCTTT

clone_size: -
v_call: TRBV3-1/TRBV3-2
j_call: TRBJ1-1
d_call: -
cdr3_aa: CASSLGQNTEAFF
cdr3_nt: TGTGCCAGCAGCCTGGGCCAGAACACTGAAGCTTTCTTT